These 24 T cell receptor beta chains were sequenced from one sample in a study of vaccination effects on CD4 cells after COVID-19. Clones were sequenced by immunoSEQ multiplex PCR, and TCRdb holds only the in-frame ones, with some missing. The sample records roughly 71,000 clones, around four fifths being singletons. Pools of viral peptides were used by the ViraFEST assay to expand antigen-specific CD4+ T cells ahead of sequencing. Following a roughly 11-day culture, CD4+ T cells were purified. Every participant took two doses of the BNT162b2 or mRNA-1273 vaccine. These receptors have no known antigen. The sequences come from CD4+ T cells from PBMCs cultured with HCoV-OC43 spike peptides, collected after COVID-19 vaccination. Subset described: HCoV-OC43 spike overlapping peptide pool stimulation. Every receptor here comes from a human donor who received a COVID-19 vaccine.

This clone appeared once. This sequence joins TRBV28 and TRBJ2-1; maybe TRBD2 (7 bases). The length of the CDR3 is 15 residues. The V end was cut by 3 bases, the J end by 4 bases, with 13 bases between. The V gene's germline CDR1 is MDHEN and CDR2 SYDVKM. The CDR3 bases are TGTGCCAGCAGTTTTGGGGGGGCCGAGTACAATGAGCAGTTCTTC. Translation gives CASSFGGAEYNEQFF.

This chain uses TRBV28 with TRBJ1-3, with no clear D. The CDR3 length is 13 residues. The germline V and J ends were trimmed by 7 bases and 0 bases, with 7 bases remaining between them. The germline V gene has CDR1 MDHEN and CDR2 SYDVKM. The CDR3 DNA is TGTGCCAGCAAACTCCTCTCTGGAAACACCATATATTTT. Its translation is CASKLLSGNTIYF.

The genes are TRBV28 and TRBJ1-1; D unresolved. Germline assignment: CDR1 MDHEN and CDR2 SYDVKM. V lost 4 bases and J 0 bases, leaving 15 bases between the germline ends. The CDR3 length is 16 residues. The CDR3: CASSYLPGSMNTEAFF. The CDR3, as DNA: TGTGCCAGCAGTTACCTACCCGGCAGTATGAACACTGAAGCTTTCTTT.

The CDR3 spells CASSVEEYTEAFF. In DNA, the CDR3 is TGTGCCAGTTCCGTAGAGGAGTACACTGAAGCTTTCTTT. The chain combines TRBV6-4 with TRBJ1-1; D is unclear. This CDR3 contains 13 residues. Trimming removed 9 bases from V and 3 bases from J, with 14 bases in between. Per germline, CDR1 MRHNA and CDR2 SNTAGT.

V gene TRBV3-1 (or the pseudogene TRBV3-2) combines with J gene TRBJ2-7; D is possibly TRBD1 (5 bases). V was pared by 8 bases and J by 5 bases, with 16 bases between. The CDR3 totals 13 residues. Germline loops: CDR1 LGHDT, CDR2 YNNKEL (reference sequence). In DNA, the CDR3 is TGTGCCAGCCAAGACCCAGGGTGCCACGAGCAGTACGTC. Amino acids: CASQDPGCHEQYV.

This clone has a single count. The chain combines TRBV7-8 with TRBJ1-5; 9 nucleotides align to TRBD1. Trimming took 5 bases from V and 6 from J; bases not matched to a gene: 8. The CDR3 covers 15 residues. Germline CDR1 and CDR2: SGHVS and FQNEAQ. CDR3 in DNA: TGTGCCAGCAGCCCGACACGGGACAGGGCTCAGCCCCAGCATTTT. Translation gives CASSPTRDRAQPQHF.

This rearrangement joins TRBV4-3 to TRBJ2-7, with a possible D match to TRBD1 (5 bases). The germline V gene has CDR1 LGHNA and CDR2 YSLEER. V was pared by 2 bases and J by 2 bases, with 13 bases between. The CDR3 is 15 amino acids. This CDR3 is CASSQIYWGPYEQYV. The CDR3 nucleotides are TGCGCCAGCAGCCAAATCTACTGGGGCCCCTACGAGCAGTACGTC.

V usage is TRBV6-5 and J usage is TRBJ2-7; 7 positions agree with TRBD2. Trimming at V came to 7 bases and at J to 4 bases, leaving 7 bases not matched to a gene. CDR3 length: 13 amino acids. Germline CDR1 and CDR2: MNHEY and SVGAGI. The CDR3 nucleotides read TGTGCCAGCACGCGGGGGTTTGGTTACGAGCAGTACGTC. Translation: CASTRGFGYEQYV.

This clone has more than one count but fewer than ten. The CDR3: CASSLSIYWGGQPQHF. DNA for the CDR3: TGTGCCAGCAGCTTGTCGATCTATTGGGGTGGGCAGCCCCAGCATTTT. The V call is TRBV5-8, the J call TRBJ1-5; D gene unclear. The V and J ends lost 1 base and 7 bases respectively, with 18 bases between them. Germline lookup yields CDR1 SGHTS and CDR2 YDEGEE. The CDR3 is 16 residues long.

This chain uses TRBV5-1 with TRBJ1-4; D ambiguous. The germline V and J ends were trimmed by 0 bases and 0 bases, with 9 bases remaining between them. The CDR3 loop spans 16 amino acids. The germline V gene encodes CDR1 SGHRS and CDR2 YFSETQ. CDR3 coding DNA: TGCGCCAGCAGCTTGGATCGGCCAGCAACTAATGAAAAACTGTTTTTT. Its protein product is CASSLDRPATNEKLFF. The full variable domain, with the rest looked up from reference TRBV5-1 and TRBJ1-4, is KAGVTQTPRYLIKTRGQQVTLSCSPISGHRSVSWYQQTPGQGLQFLFEYFSETQRNKGNFPGRFSGRQFSNSRSEMNVSTLELGDSALYLCASSLDRPATNEKLFFGSGTQLSVL.

The table lists this clone with a few counts. The chain links TRBV19 to TRBJ2-5; D might be TRBD1 or TRBD2, each matching 6 bases. The germline gives CDR1 LNHDA, CDR2 SQIVND (reference sequence). The ends were cut back, 9 bases at V and 0 bases at J, with 11 bases in the middle. CDR3 size: 13 residues. This CDR3 reads CASRGRNQETQYF. The CDR3 DNA is TGTGCCAGCCGGGGGCGGAACCAAGAGACCCAGTACTTC.

The chain is built from TRBV5-1 and TRBJ2-2; 13 bases match TRBD2. Germline trimming cut 4 bases from V and 6 bases from J; bases unmatched to any gene: 6. Germline CDR1 and CDR2: SGHRS and YFSETQ. There are 16 residues in the CDR3. DNA of the CDR3: TGCGCCAGCAGCGTAACTAGCGGGGGGGTCCCCGGGGAGCTGTTTTTT. The encoded protein is CASSVTSGGVPGELFF.

The V gene is TRBV19, the J gene TRBJ1-3; TRBD1 matches at 7 bases. Looked up from germline, CDR1 is LNHDA and CDR2 is SQIVND (reference sequence). The ends lost 1 base at V and 0 bases at J; junction bases unmatched: 6. The CDR3 length is 17 residues. CDR3 in DNA: TGTGCCAGTAGTATAGTAGGGGGCGGCTTCTCTGGAAACACCATATATTTT. Translating it yields CASSIVGGGFSGNTIYF. Looking up the rest from reference TRBV19 and TRBJ1-3 gives the full variable domain: DGGITQSPKYLFRKEGQNVTLSCEQNLNHDAMYWYRQDPGQGLRLIYYSQIVNDFQKGDIAEGYSVSREKKESFPLTVTSAQKNPTAFYLCASSIVGGGFSGNTIYFGEGSWLTVV.

This chain uses TRBV7-9 with TRBJ2-6; possibly TRBD1 for D (6 bases). The germline CDR1 and CDR2 sequences are SEHNR and FQNEAQ (reference sequence). This CDR3 is 14 amino acids long. V lost 7 bases and J lost 3, with 10 bases in between. CDR3 in DNA: TGTGCCAGCACCCCAGGGGATGGGGCCAACGTCCTGACTTTC. This gives the protein CASTPGDGANVLTF. The whole variable domain, filled in from reference TRBV7-9 and TRBJ2-6, reads DTGVSQNPRHKITKRGQNVTFRCDPISEHNRLYWYRQTLGQGPEFLTYFQNEAQLEKSRLLSDRFSAERPKGSFSTLEIQRTEQGDSAMYLCASTPGDGANVLTFGAGSRLTVL.

The chain is built from TRBV7-8 and TRBJ1-5, with TRBD1 as a possible D gene (5 bases). The CDR3 runs to 15 residues. V lost 5 bases to trimming and J lost 0 bases, with 11 bases between them. Germline V gene sequence: CDR1 SGHVS, CDR2 FQNEAQ. This CDR3 is CASSQGGVSNQPQHF. CDR3 sequence (DNA): TGTGCCAGCAGCCAGGGCGGGGTTAGCAATCAGCCCCAGCATTTT.

The chain recombines TRBV6-5 with TRBJ1-4; D not certain. The CDR3 covers 13 residues. V was shortened by 6 bases and J by 3 bases, with 8 bases between the two germline ends. CDR1 and CDR2 (germline): MNHEY, SVGAGI. The chain's CDR3 is CASSSTSNEKLFF. As DNA, the CDR3 is TGTGCCAGCAGCTCCACCTCTAATGAAAAACTGTTTTTT.

The J gene is TRBJ1-3, the V gene TRBV29-1; possibly TRBD1 for D (5 bases). The ends were cut back, 8 bases at V and 1 base at J, with 15 bases in the middle. CDR1 and CDR2 (germline): SQVTM, ANQGSEA. The CDR3 spans 14 residues. The CDR3 nucleotides are TGCAGCACATCTTCAGGGATTTCTGGAAACACCATATATTTT. It specifies CSTSSGISGNTIYF. Drawing the rest from reference TRBV29-1 and TRBJ1-3, the complete variable domain is SAVISQKPSRDICQRGTSLTIQCQVDSQVTMMFWYRQQPGQSLTLIATANQGSEATYESGFVIDKFPISRPNLTFSTLTVSNMSPEDSSIYLCSTSSGISGNTIYFGEGSWLTVV.

This clone has just a few counts. This CDR3 reads CASSPVGGITGELFF. In DNA form, the CDR3 reads TGTGCCAGTAGTCCAGTGGGGGGGATCACCGGGGAGCTGTTTTTT. The J gene is TRBJ2-2, the V gene TRBV19; 7 bases are a match to TRBD2. There are 15 residues in the CDR3. Trimming at V came to 5 bases and at J to 4 bases, leaving 7 bases not matched to a gene. CDR1 and CDR2 from the germline V gene are LNHDA and SQIVND (reference sequence).

CDR3 loop: CASGLGAGDGNTIYF. The CDR3 DNA sequence: TGTGCTAGTGGTTTGGGGGCAGGGGACGGAAACACCATATATTTT. The chain employs TRBV12-5 and TRBJ1-3; D perhaps matches TRBD1 (6 bases). The CDR3 has 15 amino acids. Germline V lookup: CDR1 LGHNT, CDR2 FRNRAP. Trimming removed 1 base from V and 4 bases from J, with 11 bases in between.

The chain couples TRBV7-3 to TRBJ1-5; TRBD1 matches 9 bases. V dropped 9 bases and J dropped 5; count of bases not matched to a gene: 11. This CDR3 spans 15 amino acids. Germline V gene lookup returns CDR1 SGHTA and CDR2 FQGTGA. CDR3 DNA: TGTGCCAGGGGGCCAGGACAGGGGTTGGATCAGCCCCAGCATTTT. Its protein is CARGPGQGLDQPQHF.

This chain links TRBV27 with TRBJ2-7, with 10 bases matching TRBD1. J gave up 3 bases and V 7 bases, and 12 bases lay outside the gene matches. From germline, CDR1 is MNHEY and CDR2 SMNVEV (reference sequence). The CDR3 consists of 16 residues. Written as DNA, the CDR3 is TGTGCCAGCAAACCCCTGGGACAGGGGTTGAGCTACGAGCAGTACGTC. As protein: CASKPLGQGLSYEQYV.

This chain uses TRBV7-9 with TRBJ1-1, with D possibly TRBD1 on 5 matching bases. The V gene lost 6 bases and the J gene lost 3 bases, with 14 bases spanning the gap. Germline values: CDR1 SEHNR, CDR2 FQNEAQ (reference sequence). The CDR3 contains 14 residues. CDR3 sequence reads: CASRLGGWDTEAFF. The DNA for the CDR3 is TGTGCCAGCAGATTGGGGGGGTGGGACACTGAAGCTTTCTTT.

The V and J genes are TRBV3-1 (or the pseudogene TRBV3-2) and TRBJ2-7; the D gene is possibly TRBD2 (5 bases). The V gene's germline CDR1 is LGHDT and CDR2 YNNKEL (reference sequence). CDR3 size: 17 residues. The V end lost 3 bases, the J end lost 7 bases, and 25 bases lay between the germline ends. CDR3 loop: CASSHPSGSSVSPEQYV. In nucleotides, the CDR3 is TGTGCCAGCAGCCACCCAAGCGGATCGTCGGTCAGCCCGGAGCAGTACGTC.

This clone showed up just a few times. This chain joins TRBV27 and TRBJ2-2, with 8 nucleotides matching TRBD2. The CDR3 runs to 16 residues. V was clipped by 7 bases and J by 4 bases; unmatched bases: 11. The germline CDR1 and CDR2 sequences are MNHEY and SMNVEV (reference sequence). The CDR3 coding sequence is TGTGCCAGCACCCTCCGGGGGGGCCTGGCCACCGGGGAGCTGTTTTTT. It is translated as CASTLRGGLATGELFF.